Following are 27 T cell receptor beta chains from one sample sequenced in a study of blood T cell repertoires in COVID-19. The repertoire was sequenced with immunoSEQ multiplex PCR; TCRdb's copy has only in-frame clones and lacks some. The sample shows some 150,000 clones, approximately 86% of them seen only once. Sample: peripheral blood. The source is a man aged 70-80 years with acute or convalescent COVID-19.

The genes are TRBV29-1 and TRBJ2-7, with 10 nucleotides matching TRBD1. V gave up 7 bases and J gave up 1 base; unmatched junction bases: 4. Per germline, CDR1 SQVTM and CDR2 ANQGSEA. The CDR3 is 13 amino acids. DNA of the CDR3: TGCAGCGCGCGGACAGGGGGTTCCTACGAGCAGTACTTC. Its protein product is CSARTGGSYEQYF.

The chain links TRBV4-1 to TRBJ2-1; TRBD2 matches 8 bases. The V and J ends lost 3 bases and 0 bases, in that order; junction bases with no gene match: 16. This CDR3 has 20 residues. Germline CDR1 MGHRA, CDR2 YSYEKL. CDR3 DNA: TGCGCCAGCAGCCAGGAGAGGAGGCGGGCGGGGGGTAGCTCCTACAATGAGCAGTTCTTC. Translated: CASSQERRRAGGSSYNEQFF.

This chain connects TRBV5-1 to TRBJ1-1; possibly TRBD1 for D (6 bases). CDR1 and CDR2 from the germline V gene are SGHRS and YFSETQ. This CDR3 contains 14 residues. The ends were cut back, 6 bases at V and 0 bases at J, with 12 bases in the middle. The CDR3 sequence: CASTTGTMNTEAFF. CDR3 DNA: TGCGCCAGCACGACAGGCACCATGAACACTGAAGCTTTCTTT.

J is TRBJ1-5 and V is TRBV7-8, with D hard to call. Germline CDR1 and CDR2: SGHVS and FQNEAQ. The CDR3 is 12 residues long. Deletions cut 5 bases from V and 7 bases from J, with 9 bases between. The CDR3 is CASSPPGQPQHF. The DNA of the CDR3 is TGTGCCAGCAGCCCCCCGGGACAGCCCCAGCATTTT.

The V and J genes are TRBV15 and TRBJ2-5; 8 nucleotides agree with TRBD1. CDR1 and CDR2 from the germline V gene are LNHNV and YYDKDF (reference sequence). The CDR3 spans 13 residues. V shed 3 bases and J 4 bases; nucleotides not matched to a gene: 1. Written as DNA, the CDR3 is TGTGCCACCAGCAGGGGACAGGCAGAGACCCAGTACTTC. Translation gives CATSRGQAETQYF.

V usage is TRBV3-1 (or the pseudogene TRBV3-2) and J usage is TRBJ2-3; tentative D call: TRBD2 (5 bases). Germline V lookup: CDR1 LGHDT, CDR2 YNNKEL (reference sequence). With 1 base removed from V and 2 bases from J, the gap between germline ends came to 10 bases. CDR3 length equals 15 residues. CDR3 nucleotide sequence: TGTGCCAGCAGCCAAGGACTACTCTCCACAGATACGCAGTATTTT. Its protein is CASSQGLLSTDTQYF.

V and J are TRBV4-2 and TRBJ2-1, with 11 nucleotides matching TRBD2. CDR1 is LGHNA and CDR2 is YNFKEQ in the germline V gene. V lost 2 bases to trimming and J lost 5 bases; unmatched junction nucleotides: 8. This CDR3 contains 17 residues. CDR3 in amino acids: CASSQPLAGGPDNEQFF. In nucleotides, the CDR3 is TGTGCCAGCAGCCAACCTTTAGCGGGAGGGCCGGACAATGAGCAGTTCTTC.

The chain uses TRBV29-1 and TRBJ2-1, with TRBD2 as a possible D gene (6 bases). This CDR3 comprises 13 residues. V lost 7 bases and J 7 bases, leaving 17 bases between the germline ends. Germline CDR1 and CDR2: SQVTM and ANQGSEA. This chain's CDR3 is CSARLGPLNEQFF. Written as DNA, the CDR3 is TGCAGCGCCCGACTAGGACCCTTGAATGAGCAGTTCTTC.

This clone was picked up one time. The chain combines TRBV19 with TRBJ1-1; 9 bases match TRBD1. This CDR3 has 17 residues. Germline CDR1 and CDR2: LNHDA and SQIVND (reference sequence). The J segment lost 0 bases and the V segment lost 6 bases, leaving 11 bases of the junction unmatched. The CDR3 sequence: CASRRTGEVPMNTEAFF. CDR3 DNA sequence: TGTGCCAGTAGAAGGACAGGGGAGGTCCCCATGAACACTGAAGCTTTCTTT.

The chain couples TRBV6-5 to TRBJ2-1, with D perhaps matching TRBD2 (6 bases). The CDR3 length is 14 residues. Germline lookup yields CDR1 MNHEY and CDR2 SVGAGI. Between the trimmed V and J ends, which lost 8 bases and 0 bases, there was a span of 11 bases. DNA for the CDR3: TGTGCCAGCGCCGCGGGGAGCTCCTACAATGAGCAGTTCTTC. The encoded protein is CASAAGSSYNEQFF.

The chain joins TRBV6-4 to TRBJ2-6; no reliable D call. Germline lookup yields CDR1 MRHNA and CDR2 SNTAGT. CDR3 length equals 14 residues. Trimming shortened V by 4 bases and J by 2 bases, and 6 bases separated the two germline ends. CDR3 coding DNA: TGTGCCAGCAGTGCAGAGGCTGGGGCCAACGTCCTGACTTTC. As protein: CASSAEAGANVLTF.

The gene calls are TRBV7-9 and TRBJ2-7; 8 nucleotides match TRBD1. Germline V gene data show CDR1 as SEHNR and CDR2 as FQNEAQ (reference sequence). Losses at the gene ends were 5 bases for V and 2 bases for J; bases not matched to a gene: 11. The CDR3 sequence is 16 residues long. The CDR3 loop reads CASSPGGGGVPYEQYF. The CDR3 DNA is TGTGCCAGCAGCCCAGGGGGCGGAGGGGTTCCCTACGAGCAGTACTTC. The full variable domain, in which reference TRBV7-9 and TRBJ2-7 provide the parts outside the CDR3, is DTGVSQNPRHKITKRGQNVTFRCDPISEHNRLYWYRQTLGQGPEFLTYFQNEAQLEKSRLLSDRFSAERPKGSFSTLEIQRTEQGDSAMYLCASSPGGGGVPYEQYFGPGTRLTVT.

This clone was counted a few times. The CDR3 region has the DNA TGTGCCAGCAGCCAAGACGGGGGAGCGGCCTACAATGAGCAGTTCTTC. Its translation is CASSQDGGAAYNEQFF. The gene calls are TRBV14 and TRBJ2-1; D might be TRBD2 (6 bases). From germline, CDR1 is SGHDN and CDR2 FVKESK. Trimming pared 0 bases from V and 2 bases from J, leaving 11 bases between. The CDR3 totals 16 residues.

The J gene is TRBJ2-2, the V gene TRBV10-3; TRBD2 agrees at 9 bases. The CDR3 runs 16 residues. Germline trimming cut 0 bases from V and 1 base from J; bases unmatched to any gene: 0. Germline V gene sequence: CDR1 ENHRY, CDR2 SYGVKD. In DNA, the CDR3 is TGTGCCATCAGTGAGTCGACTAGCGGGAACACCGGGGAGCTGTTTTTT. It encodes CAISESTSGNTGELFF.

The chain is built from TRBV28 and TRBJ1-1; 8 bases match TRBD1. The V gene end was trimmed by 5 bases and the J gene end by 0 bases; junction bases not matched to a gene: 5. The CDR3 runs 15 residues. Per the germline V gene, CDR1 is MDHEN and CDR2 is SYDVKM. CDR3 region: CASSPQGVMNTEAFF. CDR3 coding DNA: TGTGCCAGCAGTCCACAGGGGGTGATGAACACTGAAGCTTTCTTT.

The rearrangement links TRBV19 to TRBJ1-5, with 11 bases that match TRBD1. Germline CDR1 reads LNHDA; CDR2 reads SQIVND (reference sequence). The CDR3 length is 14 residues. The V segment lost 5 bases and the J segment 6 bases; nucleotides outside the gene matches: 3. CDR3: CASSWGQGGQPQHF. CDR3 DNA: TGTGCCAGTAGTTGGGGACAGGGGGGTCAGCCCCAGCATTTT.

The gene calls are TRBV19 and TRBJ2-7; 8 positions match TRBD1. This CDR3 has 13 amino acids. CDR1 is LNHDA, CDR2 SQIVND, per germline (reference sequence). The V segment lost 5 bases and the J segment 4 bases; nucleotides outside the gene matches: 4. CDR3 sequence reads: CASSLGQGYEQYF. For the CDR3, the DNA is TGTGCCAGTAGTCTCGGACAGGGTTACGAGCAGTACTTC.

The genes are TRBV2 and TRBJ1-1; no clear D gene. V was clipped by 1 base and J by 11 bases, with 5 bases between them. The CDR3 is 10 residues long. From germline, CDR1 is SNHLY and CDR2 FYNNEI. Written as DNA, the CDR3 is TGTGCCAGCAGTGAAGGGAGTGCTTTCTTT. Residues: CASSEGSAFF.

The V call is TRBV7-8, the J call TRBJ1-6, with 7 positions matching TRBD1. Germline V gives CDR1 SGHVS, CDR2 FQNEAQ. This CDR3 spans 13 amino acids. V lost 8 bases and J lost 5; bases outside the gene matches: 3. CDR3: CASRQGDNSPLHF. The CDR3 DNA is TGTGCCAGCCGACAGGGAGATAATTCACCCCTCCACTTT.

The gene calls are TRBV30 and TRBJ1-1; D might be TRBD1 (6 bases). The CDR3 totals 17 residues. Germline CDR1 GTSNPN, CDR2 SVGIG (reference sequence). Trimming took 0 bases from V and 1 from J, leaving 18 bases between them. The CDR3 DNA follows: TGTGCCTGGAGTGTAAAAGGAGTAGGGGGGGAGAACACTGAAGCTTTCTTT. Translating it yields CAWSVKGVGGENTEAFF.

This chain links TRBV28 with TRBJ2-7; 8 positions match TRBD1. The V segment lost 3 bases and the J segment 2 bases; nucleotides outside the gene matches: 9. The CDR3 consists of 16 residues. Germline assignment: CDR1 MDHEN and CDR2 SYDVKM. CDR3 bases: TGTGCCAGCAGTTTGCAGCGATGGACAGGGACCTACGAGCAGTACTTC. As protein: CASSLQRWTGTYEQYF.

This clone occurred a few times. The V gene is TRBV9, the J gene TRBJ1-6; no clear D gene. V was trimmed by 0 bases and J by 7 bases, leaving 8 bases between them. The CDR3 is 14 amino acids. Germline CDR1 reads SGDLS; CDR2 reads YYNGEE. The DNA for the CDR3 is TGTGCCAGCAGCGTAGGGCCGTCGAATTCACCCCTCCACTTT. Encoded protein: CASSVGPSNSPLHF.

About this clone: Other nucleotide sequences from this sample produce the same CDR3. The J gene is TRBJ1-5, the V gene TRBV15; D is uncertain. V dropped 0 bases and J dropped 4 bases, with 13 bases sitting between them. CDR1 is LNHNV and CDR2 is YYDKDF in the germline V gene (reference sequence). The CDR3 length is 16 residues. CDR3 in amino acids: CATSRDLAGGNQPQHF. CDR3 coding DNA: TGTGCCACCAGCAGAGACCTGGCGGGTGGAAATCAGCCCCAGCATTTT. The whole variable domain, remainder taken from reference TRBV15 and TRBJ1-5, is DAMVIQNPRYQVTQFGKPVTLSCSQTLNHNVMYWYQQKSSQAPKLLFHYYDKDFNNEADTPDNFQSRRPNTSFCFLDIRSPGLGDTAMYLCATSRDLAGGNQPQHFGDGTRLSIL.

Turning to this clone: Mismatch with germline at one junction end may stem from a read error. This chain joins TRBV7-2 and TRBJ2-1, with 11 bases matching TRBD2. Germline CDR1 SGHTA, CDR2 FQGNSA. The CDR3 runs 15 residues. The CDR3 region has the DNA TGTGCCAGCACCTTAGCGGGAGGGCCTTACAATGAGCAGTTCTTC. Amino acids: CASTLAGGPYNEQFF.

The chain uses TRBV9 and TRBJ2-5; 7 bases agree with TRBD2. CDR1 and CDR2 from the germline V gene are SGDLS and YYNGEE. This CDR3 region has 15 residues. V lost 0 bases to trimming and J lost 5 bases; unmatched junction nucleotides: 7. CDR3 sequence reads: CASSVDGRSGETQYF. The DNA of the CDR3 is TGTGCCAGCAGCGTAGACGGGAGGAGCGGGGAGACCCAGTACTTC.

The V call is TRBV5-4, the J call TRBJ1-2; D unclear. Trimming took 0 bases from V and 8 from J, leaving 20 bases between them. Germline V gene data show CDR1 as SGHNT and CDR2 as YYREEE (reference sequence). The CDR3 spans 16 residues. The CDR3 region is CASSLDPGRGIGGYTF. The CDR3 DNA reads TGTGCCAGCAGCTTGGACCCCGGGCGGGGAATTGGAGGCTACACCTTC.

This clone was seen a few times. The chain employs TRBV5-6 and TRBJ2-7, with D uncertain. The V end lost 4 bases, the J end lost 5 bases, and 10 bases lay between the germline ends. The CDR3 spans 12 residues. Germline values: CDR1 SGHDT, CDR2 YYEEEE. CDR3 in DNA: TGTGCCAGCAGCCTGACAAGTGACGAGCAGTACTTC. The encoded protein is CASSLTSDEQYF. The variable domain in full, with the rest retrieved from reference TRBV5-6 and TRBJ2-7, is DAGVTQSPTHLIKTRGQQVTLRCSPKSGHDTVSWYQQALGQGPQFIFQYYEEEERQRGNFPDRFSGHQFPNYSSELNVNALLLGDSALYLCASSLTSDEQYFGPGTRLTVT.